This TCR beta chain comes out of a study of blood T cell repertoires in COVID-19. On the study more broadly: Whether acute or convalescent, the COVID-19 samples came from the United States, Italy and Spain.

Original analysis: Nucleated cell number was recorded as an estimate derived from reference gene primer amplification. Profiling relied on immunoSEQ multiplex PCR, and the TCRdb table lists in-frame clones only, not all of them. V, J and clone size are those of that table, while D and trimming were read from the DNA. The table records about 260,000 clones, about 87% of them present only once. This clone was counted a few times. The sequence derives from a man between 60 and 75 years old who had recovered from COVID-19. Sequences were obtained from peripheral blood.

CDR3 region: CASSLVKNTEAFF. Written as DNA, the CDR3 is TGTGCCAGCAGCTTAGTTAAGAACACTGAAGCTTTCTTT. The chain links TRBV7-3 to TRBJ1-1; D gene ambiguous. Looked up from germline, CDR1 is SGHTA and CDR2 is FQGTGA. This CDR3 has 13 amino acids. Trimming stripped 2 bases from V and 1 base from J, with 5 bases between. Combining the CDR3 with reference TRBV7-3 and TRBJ1-1 gives the whole variable domain GAGVSQTPSNKVTEKGKYVELRCDPISGHTALYWYRQSLGQGPEFLIYFQGTGAADDSGLPNDRFFAVRPEGSVSTLKIQRTERGDSAVYLCASSLVKNTEAFFGQGTRLTVV.